This TCR beta chain was retrieved from a study of blood T cell repertoires in COVID-19. Study-wide context: PBMCs, B-cell-depleted T cells, or T cells provided the cDNA or gDNA that made up the material.

Per the authors' pipeline: Amplified reference gene primers provided the basis for estimating nucleated cell counts. Measured with immunoSEQ multiplex PCR; TCRdb has only the in-frame clones, and not every one. The V and J calls and clone size were taken over from that table, and D and trimming were inferred from the DNA. The sample lists about 160,000 clones, about 81% occurring once. After removal of 3 bases from V and 9 bases from J, the junction contained 7 bases not matched to a gene. Germline-derived CDR1 and CDR2 are SNHLY and FYNNEI. The CDR3 contains 15 residues. Sequencing used peripheral blood. This sequence originates from a woman older than 75 with acute or convalescent COVID-19. V gene TRBV2 combines with J gene TRBJ2-1, with 11 bases fitting TRBD2. The CDR3 DNA is TGTGCCAGCAGTGAGGTAGCGGGAGGGCCTGGTGAGCAGTTCTTC. Translating it yields CASSEVAGGPGEQFF.